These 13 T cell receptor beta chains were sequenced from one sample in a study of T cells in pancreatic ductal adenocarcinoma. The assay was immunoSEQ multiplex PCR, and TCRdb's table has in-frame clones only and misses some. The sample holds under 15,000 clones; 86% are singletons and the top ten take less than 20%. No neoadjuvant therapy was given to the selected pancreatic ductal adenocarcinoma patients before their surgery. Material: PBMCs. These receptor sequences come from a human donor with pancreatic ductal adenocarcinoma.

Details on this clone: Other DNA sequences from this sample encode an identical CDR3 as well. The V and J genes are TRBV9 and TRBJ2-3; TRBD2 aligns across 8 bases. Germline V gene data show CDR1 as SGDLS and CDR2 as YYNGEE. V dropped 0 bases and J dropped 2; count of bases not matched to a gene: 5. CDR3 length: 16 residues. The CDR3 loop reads CASSVEGSGDTDTQYF. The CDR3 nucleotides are TGTGCCAGCAGCGTAGAGGGTAGCGGGGACACAGATACGCAGTATTTT.

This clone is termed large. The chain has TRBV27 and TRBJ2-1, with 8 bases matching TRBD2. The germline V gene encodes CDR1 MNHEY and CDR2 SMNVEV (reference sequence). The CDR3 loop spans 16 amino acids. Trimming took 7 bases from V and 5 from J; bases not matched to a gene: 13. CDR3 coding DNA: TGTGCCAGCAACCCATTTGGGCTAGCGGGTGACAATGAGCAGTTCTTC. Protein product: CASNPFGLAGDNEQFF.

CDR3 bases: TGTGCCAGCAGTTCGACAGGGGGCGGGTACGCGTCCTACAATGAGCAGTTCTTC. Translating gives CASSSTGGGYASYNEQFF. J is TRBJ2-1 and V is TRBV7-8; 10 nucleotides agree with TRBD1. After removal of 6 bases from V and 1 base from J, the junction contained 12 bases not matched to a gene. Germline V lookup: CDR1 SGHVS, CDR2 FQNEAQ. The CDR3 has 18 amino acids. Full variable domain (missing parts from reference TRBV7-8 and TRBJ2-1): GAGVSQSPRYKVAKRGQDVALRCDPISGHVSLFWYQQALGQGPEFLTYFQNEAQLDKSGLPSDRFFAERPEGSVSTLKIQRTQQEDSAVYLCASSSTGGGYASYNEQFFGPGTRLTVL.

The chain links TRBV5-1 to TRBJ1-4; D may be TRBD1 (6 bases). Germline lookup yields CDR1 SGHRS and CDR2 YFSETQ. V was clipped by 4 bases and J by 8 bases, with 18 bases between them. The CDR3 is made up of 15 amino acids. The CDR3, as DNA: TGCGCCAGCAGCAATACCGGGACACCAAGCGAAAAACTGTTTTTT. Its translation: CASSNTGTPSEKLFF.

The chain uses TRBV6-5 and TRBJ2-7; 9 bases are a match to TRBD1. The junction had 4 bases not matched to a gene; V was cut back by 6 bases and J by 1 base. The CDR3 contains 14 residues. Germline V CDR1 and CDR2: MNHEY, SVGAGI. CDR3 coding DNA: TGTGCCAGCAGCCCGGGACAGGGATCCTACGAGCAGTACTTC. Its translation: CASSPGQGSYEQYF.

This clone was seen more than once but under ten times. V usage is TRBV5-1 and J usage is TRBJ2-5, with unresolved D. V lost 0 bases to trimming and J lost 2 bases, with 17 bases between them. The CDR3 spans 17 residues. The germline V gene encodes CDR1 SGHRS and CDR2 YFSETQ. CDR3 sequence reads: CASSLAMGTSGQETQYF. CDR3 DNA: TGCGCCAGCAGCTTGGCTATGGGAACATCCGGACAAGAGACCCAGTACTTC.

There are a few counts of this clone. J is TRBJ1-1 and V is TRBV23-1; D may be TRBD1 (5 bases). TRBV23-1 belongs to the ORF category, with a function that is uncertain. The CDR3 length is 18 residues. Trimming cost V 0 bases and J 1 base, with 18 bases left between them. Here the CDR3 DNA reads TGCGCCAGCAGTCAATCGAGGTTGCAGGTGGGGGAGAACACTGAAGCTTTCTTT. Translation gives CASSQSRLQVGENTEAFF.

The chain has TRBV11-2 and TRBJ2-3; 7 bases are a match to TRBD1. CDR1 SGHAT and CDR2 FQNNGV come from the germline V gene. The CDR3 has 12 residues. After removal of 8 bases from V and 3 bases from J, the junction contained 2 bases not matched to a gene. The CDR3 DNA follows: TGTGCCAGCGGACAGGAGACAGATACGCAGTATTTT. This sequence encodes CASGQETDTQYF.

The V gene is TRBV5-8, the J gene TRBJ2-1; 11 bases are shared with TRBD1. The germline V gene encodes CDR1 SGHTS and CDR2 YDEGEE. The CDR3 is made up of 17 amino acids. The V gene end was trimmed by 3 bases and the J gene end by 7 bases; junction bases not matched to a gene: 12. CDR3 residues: CASSYKIGQGANNEQFF. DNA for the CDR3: TGTGCCAGCAGCTACAAGATCGGACAGGGGGCGAATAATGAGCAGTTCTTC. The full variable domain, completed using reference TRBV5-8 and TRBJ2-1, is EAGVTQSPTHLIKTRGQQATLRCSPISGHTSVYWYQQALGLGLQFLLWYDEGEERNRGNFPPRFSGRQFPNYSSELNVNALELEDSALYLCASSYKIGQGANNEQFFGPGTRLTVL.

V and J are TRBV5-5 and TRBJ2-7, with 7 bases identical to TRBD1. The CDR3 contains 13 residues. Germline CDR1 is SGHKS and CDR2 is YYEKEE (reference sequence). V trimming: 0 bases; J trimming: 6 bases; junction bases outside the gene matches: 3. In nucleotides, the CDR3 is TGTGCCAGCAGCTTGGACGGGACAGTCGAGCAGTACTTC. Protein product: CASSLDGTVEQYF.

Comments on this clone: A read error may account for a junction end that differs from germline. The CDR3 DNA reads TGTGCCGGCAGGGGGTCCCCCAGGAATTCACCCCTCCACTTT. This gives the protein CAGRGSPRNSPLHF. V is TRBV7-7 and J is TRBJ1-6; TRBD1 agrees at 7 bases. CDR3 size: 14 residues. Per germline, CDR1 SSHAT and CDR2 FNYEAQ (reference sequence).

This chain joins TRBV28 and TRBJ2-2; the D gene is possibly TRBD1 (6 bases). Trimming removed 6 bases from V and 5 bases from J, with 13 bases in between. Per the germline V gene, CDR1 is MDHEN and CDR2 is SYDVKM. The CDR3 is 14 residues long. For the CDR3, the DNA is TGTGCCAGCAGGGGGCAGGGGTGGACCGGGGAGCTGTTTTTT. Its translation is CASRGQGWTGELFF.

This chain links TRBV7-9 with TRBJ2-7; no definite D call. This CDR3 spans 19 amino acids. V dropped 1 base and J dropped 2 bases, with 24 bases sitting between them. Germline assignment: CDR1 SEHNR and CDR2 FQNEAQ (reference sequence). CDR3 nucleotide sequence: TGTGCCAGCAGCTTAGTGATATTCGGTCGGCCAACACCCCCCTACGAGCAGTACTTC. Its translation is CASSLVIFGRPTPPYEQYF.